This T cell receptor (beta chain) was documented in a study of blood T cell repertoires in COVID-19. Study processing details: Using reference gene primer amplification, nucleated cell counts were estimated. Profiled with immunoSEQ multiplex PCR; TCRdb holds only in-frame clones, not every one. V, J and clone size are taken as reported in that table, and D and trimming were inferred from the DNA itself. The sample gives some 150,000 clones, nearly 85% of which show up once; about two fifths is in the top ten. Germline V gene sequence: CDR1 SGHTA, CDR2 FQGNSA. The CDR3 spans 14 residues. V shed 3 bases and J shed 0 bases, with 8 bases lying between them.

This chain links TRBV7-2 with TRBJ2-5; the D gene is possibly TRBD2 (6 bases). Material for sequencing was peripheral blood. The clonotype comes from a human donor in a cohort sampled during active COVID-19. The CDR3 loop is CASSLGLHQETQYF. CDR3 nucleotides: TGTGCCAGCAGCTTGGGACTTCACCAAGAGACCCAGTACTTC.